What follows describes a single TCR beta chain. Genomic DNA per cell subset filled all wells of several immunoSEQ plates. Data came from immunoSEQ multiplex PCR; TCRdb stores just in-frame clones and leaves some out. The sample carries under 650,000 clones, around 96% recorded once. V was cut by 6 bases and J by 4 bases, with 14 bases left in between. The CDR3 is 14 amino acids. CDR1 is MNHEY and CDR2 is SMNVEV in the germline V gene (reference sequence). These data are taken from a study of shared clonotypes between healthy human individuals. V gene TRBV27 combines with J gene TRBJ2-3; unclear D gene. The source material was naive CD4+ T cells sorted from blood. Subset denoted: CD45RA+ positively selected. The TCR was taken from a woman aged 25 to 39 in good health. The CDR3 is CASRGLVGADTQYF. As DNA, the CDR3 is TGTGCCAGCAGAGGCCTAGTTGGCGCAGATACGCAGTATTTT.